Presented here are 30 T cell receptor beta chains from one specimen sequenced in a study of cytomegalovirus exposure and HLA in healthy donors. The protocol was immunoSEQ multiplex PCR, while the TCRdb copy is restricted to in-frame clones and leaves out a portion. Of 76,000 or so clones listed, approximately 93% are singletons. Sequencing was done on a sample of PBMCs. These receptors were obtained from a woman aged 18-30 years in good health and CMV-seropositive.

J is TRBJ1-3 and V is TRBV7-2; a possible D gene is TRBD1 (6 bases). Germline V gene sequence: CDR1 SGHTA, CDR2 FQGNSA. The V end lost 5 bases, the J end lost 4 bases, and 12 bases lay between the germline ends. This CDR3 region has 14 residues. CDR3 sequence reads: CASSPLTGGNTIYF. The CDR3 nucleotides read TGTGCCAGCAGCCCCCTGACAGGAGGAAACACCATATATTTT.

CDR3 nucleotides: TGTGCCAGCAGCTTAGCAGGGGCAGCCACGGGCGATACGCAGTATTTT. Translated, it gives CASSLAGAATGDTQYF. The chain combines TRBV7-2 with TRBJ2-3; tentatively, D is TRBD1 (5 bases). CDR1 SGHTA and CDR2 FQGNSA come from the germline V gene. V was trimmed by 0 bases and J by 6 bases, leaving 16 bases between them. The CDR3 covers 16 residues.

The chain has TRBV7-6 and TRBJ2-7; 10 positions match TRBD1. Germline values: CDR1 SGHVS, CDR2 FNYEAQ. Trimming cost V 4 bases and J 3 bases; bases outside gene matches: 3. CDR3 length: 14 residues. As DNA, the CDR3 is TGTGCCAGCAGCTCGGGACAGGGGTTCTACGAGCAGTACTTC. It encodes CASSSGQGFYEQYF.

The chain uses TRBV5-6 and TRBJ2-1; TRBD2 matches 9 bases. The CDR3 is 15 residues long. Per the germline V gene, CDR1 is SGHDT and CDR2 is YYEEEE. V lost 4 bases and J lost 7; bases outside the gene matches: 9. The CDR3 here is CASSPQAGGPNEQFF. DNA of the CDR3: TGTGCCAGCAGCCCGCAGGCGGGGGGGCCAAATGAGCAGTTCTTC.

The chain uses TRBV9 and TRBJ1-2; D is ambiguous. Trimming stripped 7 bases from V and 6 bases from J, with 16 bases between. Germline CDR1 reads SGDLS; CDR2 reads YYNGEE. The CDR3 extends over 13 amino acids. CDR3 sequence: CASGRTGGNGYTF. CDR3 nucleotide sequence: TGTGCCAGCGGGAGAACGGGCGGGAATGGCTACACCTTC.

This chain connects TRBV25-1 to TRBJ1-2; D perhaps matches TRBD1 (5 bases). V was pared by 5 bases and J by 3 bases, with 10 bases between. Germline CDR1 and CDR2: MGHDK and SYGVNS. There are 13 residues in the CDR3. This chain's CDR3 is CASSSGSDYGYTF. The CDR3 DNA is TGTGCCAGCAGTTCAGGGTCAGACTATGGCTACACCTTC.

CDR3 DNA sequence: TGTGCCAGCAGCTTGACAGGGGTTAGCAATCAGCCCCAGCATTTT. It translates to CASSLTGVSNQPQHF. V gene TRBV7-2 combines with J gene TRBJ1-5; TRBD1 matches at 8 bases. Germline loops: CDR1 SGHTA, CDR2 FQGNSA. After removal of 3 bases from V and 0 bases from J, the junction contained 1 base not matched to a gene. The CDR3 covers 15 residues.

The chain recombines TRBV19 with TRBJ1-2, with D uncertain. Trimming removed 4 bases from V and 3 bases from J, with 12 bases in between. Germline CDR1 is LNHDA and CDR2 is SQIVND (reference sequence). This CDR3 spans 14 amino acids. CDR3 amino acids: CASSTSRGDYGYTF. DNA of the CDR3: TGTGCCAGTAGTACCTCGCGGGGTGACTATGGCTACACCTTC.

The V and J genes are TRBV6-6 and TRBJ2-1; TRBD2 matches at 10 bases. CDR1 MNHNY and CDR2 SVGAGI come from the germline V gene (reference sequence). With 6 bases clipped from V and 0 bases from J, the junction kept 2 bases outside the gene matches. The CDR3 sequence is 15 residues long. This chain's CDR3 is CASSRTSGSYNEQFF. CDR3 nucleotides: TGTGCCAGCAGCCGGACTAGCGGCTCCTACAATGAGCAGTTCTTC.

The chain recombines TRBV19 with TRBJ1-1, with D possibly matching TRBD1 (6 bases). From germline, CDR1 is LNHDA and CDR2 SQIVND (reference sequence). Trimming took 4 bases from V and 0 from J, leaving 9 bases between them. The CDR3 is made up of 14 amino acids. The CDR3 sequence: CASSTGQLNTEAFF. CDR3 DNA sequence: TGTGCCAGTAGTACGGGACAATTGAACACTGAAGCTTTCTTT.

J is TRBJ2-1 and V is TRBV6-4; 13 bases line up with TRBD2. The CDR3 is 19 amino acids. The V and J ends lost 4 bases and 0 bases, in that order; junction bases with no gene match: 9. The germline gives CDR1 MRHNA, CDR2 SNTAGT. The CDR3 loop is CASSAWGLAGPSSYNEQFF. Here the CDR3 DNA reads TGTGCCAGCAGTGCTTGGGGACTAGCGGGGCCGAGCTCCTACAATGAGCAGTTCTTC.

The rearrangement uses TRBV9 and TRBJ2-1; D is unclear. CDR1 SGDLS and CDR2 YYNGEE come from the germline V gene. The CDR3 has 13 residues. Trimming pared 0 bases from V and 14 bases from J, leaving 15 bases between. The CDR3 spells CASSVDPTNQEFF. As DNA, the CDR3 is TGTGCCAGCAGCGTAGACCCAACTAACCAAGAGTTCTTC.

This rearrangement joins TRBV19 to TRBJ1-5; D may be TRBD1 (6 bases). Germline CDR1 reads LNHDA; CDR2 reads SQIVND (reference sequence). Trimming left V 7 bases short and J 7 bases short, with 14 bases between. This CDR3 is 13 amino acids long. The CDR3: CASTWTRGQPQHF. In nucleotides, the CDR3 is TGTGCCAGTACCTGGACAAGGGGGCAGCCCCAGCATTTT.

The V gene is TRBV7-3, the J gene TRBJ2-3; 7 bases agree with TRBD2. The CDR3 is 14 residues long. Trimming at V came to 6 bases and at J to 0 bases, leaving 3 bases not matched to a gene. The germline V gene has CDR1 SGHTA and CDR2 FQGTGA. CDR3: CASRSGISTDTQYF. In nucleotides, the CDR3 is TGTGCCAGCAGAAGCGGGATCAGCACAGATACGCAGTATTTT.

V is TRBV6-4 and J is TRBJ2-7, with TRBD1 matching over 11 bases. Germline assignment: CDR1 MRHNA and CDR2 SNTAGT. The CDR3 is 14 residues long. J was trimmed by 4 bases and V by 6 bases; bases with no gene match: 5. The CDR3 sequence: CASRLDRGQYEQYF. For the CDR3, the DNA is TGTGCCAGCAGGTTGGACAGGGGGCAGTACGAGCAGTACTTC.

The chain employs TRBV5-4 and TRBJ2-1; 7 nucleotides line up with TRBD2. Trimming removed 0 bases from V and 8 bases from J; junction bases left unmatched: 8. The germline CDR1 and CDR2 sequences are SGHNT and YYREEE (reference sequence). CDR3 length equals 15 residues. This CDR3 is CASSLGWEGRDEQFF. Here the CDR3 DNA reads TGTGCCAGCAGCTTGGGGTGGGAGGGCCGGGATGAGCAGTTCTTC.

The rearrangement joins TRBV6-6 to TRBJ2-3; 11 bases fit TRBD2. Germline V gene data show CDR1 as MNHNY and CDR2 as SVGAGI (reference sequence). The V and J ends lost 0 bases and 5 bases, in that order; junction bases with no gene match: 1. This CDR3 comprises 15 residues. The CDR3 loop reads CASSYSSGRGDTQYF. CDR3 coding DNA: TGTGCCAGCAGTTACTCTAGCGGGAGGGGAGATACGCAGTATTTT.

The rearrangement uses TRBV6-5 and TRBJ1-1; D unclear. CDR1 and CDR2 from the germline V gene are MNHEY and SVGAGI. Trimming took off 0 bases at V and 4 bases at J, with 12 bases between the two ends. This CDR3 is 15 amino acids long. DNA for the CDR3: TGTGCCAGCAGTTACTCAAGTGTTCCGGGCACTGAAGCTTTCTTT. Amino acid sequence: CASSYSSVPGTEAFF.

This clone was observed once. The chain links TRBV28 to TRBJ2-3; no clear D gene. Germline loops: CDR1 MDHEN, CDR2 SYDVKM. Trimming shortened V by 8 bases and J by 4 bases, and 16 bases separated the two germline ends. This CDR3 is 14 amino acids long. CDR3 in amino acids: CASLPGWMSDTQYF. The DNA for the CDR3 is TGTGCCAGCCTTCCCGGGTGGATGTCAGATACGCAGTATTTT.

In its sample, this clone was seen once. This sequence joins TRBV14 and TRBJ2-4; 7 bases line up with TRBD1. Germline V gives CDR1 SGHDN, CDR2 FVKESK. The CDR3 has 16 amino acids. The junction had 13 bases not matched to a gene; V was cut back by 4 bases and J by 7 bases. The CDR3 loop reads CASSPSLIGRGNIQYF. The CDR3 DNA follows: TGTGCCAGCAGCCCCTCCTTAATAGGCAGGGGGAACATTCAGTACTTC. Using reference TRBV14 and TRBJ2-4 for the parts outside the CDR3, the full variable domain is EAGVTQFPSHSVIEKGQTVTLRCDPISGHDNLYWYRRVMGKEIKFLLHFVKESKQDESGMPNNRFLAERTGGTYSTLKVQPAELEDSGVYFCASSPSLIGRGNIQYFGAGTRLSVL.

This chain uses TRBV4-3 with TRBJ1-4; D is undetermined. CDR3 size: 14 residues. V was clipped by 0 bases and J by 11 bases, with 13 bases between them. Germline values: CDR1 LGHNA, CDR2 YSLEER. CDR3 amino acids: CASSQEGEVGKLFF. CDR3 nucleotide sequence: TGCGCCAGCAGCCAAGAGGGAGAGGTGGGGAAACTGTTTTTT.

CDR3 in amino acids: CASSIGGRGSEKLFF. CDR3 coding DNA: TGCGCCAGCAGCATCGGCGGGAGGGGGAGCGAAAAACTGTTTTTT. This chain uses TRBV4-3 with TRBJ1-4, with a tentative D call TRBD1 (6 bases). The CDR3 contains 15 residues. From germline, CDR1 is LGHNA and CDR2 YSLEER. V lost 5 bases to trimming and J lost 8 bases, with 18 bases between them.

The gene calls are TRBV18 and TRBJ1-1; 7 bases line up with TRBD1. The CDR3 sequence is 17 residues long. CDR1 is KGHSH, CDR2 LQKENI, per germline. V was pared by 1 base and J by 0 bases, with 8 bases of the junction left unmatched. In DNA, the CDR3 is TGTGCCAGCTCACCACTTACATGGGACAGCATGAACACTGAAGCTTTCTTT. It is translated as CASSPLTWDSMNTEAFF.

A few counts support this clone. The chain combines TRBV4-3 with TRBJ2-1; no clear D gene. Germline CDR1 and CDR2: LGHNA and YSLEER. V was cut by 1 base and J by 3 bases, with 4 bases left in between. The CDR3 runs to 13 residues. In DNA form, the CDR3 reads TGCGCCAGCAGCCAAGGAGGCTACAATGAGCAGTTCTTC. This translates into CASSQGGYNEQFF.

The rearrangement uses TRBV7-8 and TRBJ2-2, with D perhaps TRBD1 (6 bases). Trimming took off 1 base at V and 4 bases at J, with 16 bases between the two ends. CDR3 length: 17 amino acids. Germline-derived CDR1 and CDR2 are SGHVS and FQNEAQ. The CDR3 here is CASSLEILARGTGELFF. CDR3 sequence (DNA): TGTGCCAGCAGCTTAGAGATCCTGGCCAGGGGCACCGGGGAGCTGTTTTTT.

The chain joins TRBV18 to TRBJ2-5; a possible D gene is TRBD1 (6 bases). The CDR3 has 14 residues. Trimming stripped 6 bases from V and 1 base from J, with 12 bases between. Per the germline V gene, CDR1 is KGHSH and CDR2 is LQKENI. DNA for the CDR3: TGTGCCAGCTCGCCATCACAGGGCCAAGAGACCCAGTACTTC. This gives the protein CASSPSQGQETQYF.

The rearrangement uses TRBV11-3 and TRBJ2-5, with TRBD2 matching over 14 bases. CDR1 and CDR2 from the germline V gene are SGHNT and YENEEA. V shed 8 bases and J 4 bases; nucleotides not matched to a gene: 9. The CDR3 runs to 16 residues. The CDR3 DNA reads TGTGCCAGCGGATTCAGTGGGACTAGCGGGGGAGAGACCCAGTACTTC. This encodes CASGFSGTSGGETQYF.

V usage is TRBV19 and J usage is TRBJ2-3, with a tentative D call TRBD1 (5 bases). Germline CDR1 reads LNHDA; CDR2 reads SQIVND (reference sequence). The CDR3 runs to 14 residues. With 4 bases removed from V and 0 bases from J, the gap between germline ends came to 8 bases. The CDR3 reads CASSNDRSTDTQYF. The CDR3 DNA reads as TGTGCCAGTAGTAATGACAGAAGCACAGATACGCAGTATTTT.

The chain links TRBV5-8 to TRBJ2-2, with 11 bases aligning to TRBD2. The CDR3 contains 17 residues. Trimming at V came to 2 bases and at J to 2 bases, leaving 5 bases not matched to a gene. Looked up from germline, CDR1 is SGHTS and CDR2 is YDEGEE. The CDR3 DNA is TGTGCCAGCAGCTTAGTTAGACTAGCGGGAAACACCGGGGAGCTGTTTTTT. As protein: CASSLVRLAGNTGELFF. The variable domain in full, with the rest retrieved from reference TRBV5-8 and TRBJ2-2, is EAGVTQSPTHLIKTRGQQATLRCSPISGHTSVYWYQQALGLGLQFLLWYDEGEERNRGNFPPRFSGRQFPNYSSELNVNALELEDSALYLCASSLVRLAGNTGELFFGEGSRLTVL.

The CDR3 protein is CASSPGLEDEQYF. The DNA for the CDR3 is TGTGCCAGCTCACCAGGGCTGGAAGACGAGCAGTACTTC. The chain links TRBV18 to TRBJ2-7, with D hard to call. This CDR3 region has 13 residues. The V end lost 2 bases, the J end lost 5 bases, and 10 bases lay between the germline ends. Germline assignment: CDR1 KGHSH and CDR2 LQKENI.